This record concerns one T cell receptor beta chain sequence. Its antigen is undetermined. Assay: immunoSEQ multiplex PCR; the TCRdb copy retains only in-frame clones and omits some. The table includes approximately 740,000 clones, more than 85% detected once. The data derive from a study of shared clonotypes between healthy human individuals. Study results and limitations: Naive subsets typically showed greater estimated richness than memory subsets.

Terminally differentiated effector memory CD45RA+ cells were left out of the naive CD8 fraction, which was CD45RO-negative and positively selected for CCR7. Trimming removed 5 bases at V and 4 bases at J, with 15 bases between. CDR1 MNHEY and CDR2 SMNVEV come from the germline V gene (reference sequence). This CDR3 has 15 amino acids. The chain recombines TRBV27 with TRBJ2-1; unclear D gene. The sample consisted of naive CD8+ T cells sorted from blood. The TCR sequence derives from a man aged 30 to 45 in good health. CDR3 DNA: TGTGCCAGCAGTCCCGAGCAGGTCGGGTACAATGAGCAGTTCTTC. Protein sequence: CASSPEQVGYNEQFF.